The 16 T cell receptor beta chains reported below all come from one sample, sequenced in a study of blood T cell repertoires in COVID-19. The protocol was immunoSEQ multiplex PCR, while the TCRdb copy is restricted to in-frame clones and leaves out a portion. The sample has 85,000 or so clones, roughly 96% seen once. Source material: peripheral blood. These receptors came from a human donor with active COVID-19. The donor label of this sample is uncertain.

The chain links TRBV7-2 to TRBJ1-4; 10 bases align to TRBD1. Germline CDR1 is SGHTA and CDR2 is FQGNSA. CDR3 length equals 17 residues. With V trimmed by 1 base and J by 5 bases, 7 bases remained unmatched. For the CDR3, the DNA is TGTGCCAGCAGCTTAGGTGGGACAGGGGCCACGAATGAAAAACTGTTTTTT. Translating gives CASSLGGTGATNEKLFF. The whole variable domain, filled in from reference TRBV7-2 and TRBJ1-4, reads GAGVSQSPSNKVTEKGKDVELRCDPISGHTALYWYRQSLGQGLEFLIYFQGNSAPDKSGLPSDRFSAERTGGSVSTLTIQRTQQEDSAVYLCASSLGGTGATNEKLFFGSGTQLSVL.

The chain joins TRBV3-1 (or the pseudogene TRBV3-2) to TRBJ2-1, with TRBD2 identical over 7 bases. V lost 2 bases, J lost 3 bases, and 7 bases stayed unmatched. Germline CDR1 is LGHDT and CDR2 is YNNKEL (reference sequence). The CDR3 sequence is 16 residues long. The chain's CDR3 is CASSQPSGKDYNEQFF. The CDR3 nucleotides are TGTGCCAGCAGCCAACCCAGCGGGAAGGACTACAATGAGCAGTTCTTC.

This rearrangement joins TRBV7-2 to TRBJ2-7; 8 positions match TRBD1. The germline V gene has CDR1 SGHTA and CDR2 FQGNSA. The CDR3 has 15 residues. The trim removed 5 bases at V and 2 bases at J, leaving 8 bases unmatched. CDR3 amino acids: CASSDVRTGTYEQYF. CDR3 nucleotide sequence: TGTGCCAGCAGCGATGTGAGGACAGGGACCTACGAGCAGTACTTC.

The chain has TRBV27 and TRBJ1-1; D might be TRBD1 (5 bases). Germline CDR1 is MNHEY and CDR2 is SMNVEV (reference sequence). This CDR3 is built from 13 residues. Between the trimmed V and J ends, which lost 2 bases and 5 bases, there was a span of 9 bases. CDR3 sequence: CASSLGGETEAFF. The CDR3 DNA sequence: TGTGCCAGCAGTTTAGGAGGGGAGACTGAAGCTTTCTTT.

CDR3 protein: CASSFPRTNEKLFF. CDR3 in DNA: TGTGCCAGCAGTTTTCCCCGGACTAATGAAAAACTGTTTTTT. This chain links TRBV28 with TRBJ1-4; D is unclear. Germline loops: CDR1 MDHEN, CDR2 SYDVKM. Trimming shortened V by 3 bases and J by 2 bases, and 7 bases separated the two germline ends. CDR3 length: 14 amino acids.

The chain combines TRBV28 with TRBJ2-7; D uncertain. Looked up from germline, CDR1 is MDHEN and CDR2 is SYDVKM. V was shortened by 4 bases and J by 4 bases, with 17 bases between the two germline ends. The CDR3 loop spans 15 amino acids. DNA for the CDR3: TGTGCCAGCAGTTCAGTAAACAGTGGTTCGTACGAGCAGTACTTC. As protein: CASSSVNSGSYEQYF.

The chain recombines TRBV7-2 with TRBJ2-3, with 9 bases that match TRBD2. CDR1 SGHTA and CDR2 FQGNSA come from the germline V gene. V dropped 3 bases and J dropped 4; count of bases not matched to a gene: 11. The length of the CDR3 is 17 residues. This chain's CDR3 is CASSLGGGRAGADTQYF. The CDR3 DNA reads TGTGCCAGCAGCTTGGGAGGCGGGAGGGCCGGCGCAGATACGCAGTATTTT.

V is TRBV10-3 and J is TRBJ2-7, with TRBD1 as a possible D gene (6 bases). Trimming cost V 2 bases and J 6 bases, with 14 bases left between them. CDR3 length: 14 residues. CDR1 and CDR2 (germline): ENHRY, SYGVKD. CDR3 DNA: TGTGCCATCAGTGAGCCGGGACAAGGTCTCGAGCAGTACTTC. The encoded protein is CAISEPGQGLEQYF.

The gene calls are TRBV5-1 and TRBJ2-2; a possible D gene is TRBD2 (5 bases). CDR1 is SGHRS, CDR2 YFSETQ, per germline. Trimming removed 0 bases from V and 7 bases from J, with 7 bases in between. The CDR3 is 13 residues long. The CDR3 region has the DNA TGCGCCAGCAGCTTGGCCGGGATCGGGGAGCTGTTTTTT. Its translation is CASSLAGIGELFF.

The V gene is TRBV5-6, the J gene TRBJ2-3; 8 bases are shared with TRBD1. The CDR3 has 14 amino acids. Per germline, CDR1 SGHDT and CDR2 YYEEEE. V shed 3 bases, J shed 7 bases, and the junction held 7 bases outside the gene matches. Here the CDR3 reads CASSSGTGANTQYF. CDR3 DNA: TGTGCCAGCAGCTCCGGGACAGGAGCCAATACGCAGTATTTT.

The CDR3 reads CASSQDLAEETQYF. CDR3 coding DNA: TGCGCCAGCAGCCAAGATCTAGCGGAAGAGACCCAGTACTTC. This chain connects TRBV4-1 to TRBJ2-5, with 7 bases that match TRBD2. There are 14 residues in the CDR3. Germline lookup yields CDR1 MGHRA and CDR2 YSYEKL. V was pared by 0 bases and J by 3 bases, with 1 base of the junction left unmatched.

This chain connects TRBV3-1 (or the pseudogene TRBV3-2) to TRBJ2-7; D is unclear. The CDR3 runs to 11 residues. Trimming took off 5 bases at V and 3 bases at J, with 5 bases between the two ends. Germline V gene sequence: CDR1 LGHDT, CDR2 YNNKEL (reference sequence). CDR3 in DNA: TGTGCCAGCAGCGGTAGCTACGAGCAGTACTTC. This codes for CASSGSYEQYF.

V and J are TRBV19 and TRBJ2-5, with TRBD2 identical over 7 bases. V was clipped by 5 bases and J by 1 base; unmatched bases: 7. Germline V gene data show CDR1 as LNHDA and CDR2 as SQIVND (reference sequence). The CDR3 runs to 15 residues. The CDR3 spells CASSSSGARQETQYF. CDR3 bases: TGTGCCAGTAGTTCAAGCGGGGCTCGCCAAGAGACCCAGTACTTC.

In this sample, this clone turned up once. This chain connects TRBV2 to TRBJ1-2; D uncertain. The germline V gene has CDR1 SNHLY and CDR2 FYNNEI. This CDR3 has 14 amino acids. V lost 6 bases, J lost 4 bases, and 15 bases lay in between. The CDR3 coding sequence is TGTGCCAGCAGGAGAGTAGTGCATGGCTATGGCTACACCTTC. Its protein is CASRRVVHGYGYTF.

The V call is TRBV18, the J call TRBJ2-7, with TRBD2 matching over 9 bases. V gave up 3 bases and J gave up 1 base; unmatched junction bases: 7. The CDR3 consists of 16 residues. Germline V gene lookup returns CDR1 KGHSH and CDR2 LQKENI. The CDR3 is CASSPGLAGTSYEQYF. In DNA, the CDR3 is TGTGCCAGCTCACCCGGGCTAGCGGGAACTTCCTACGAGCAGTACTTC.

The sample holds a few counts of this clone. The chain has TRBV9 and TRBJ1-1; D remains unclear. V lost 4 bases and J 3 bases, leaving 10 bases between the germline ends. Germline lookup yields CDR1 SGDLS and CDR2 YYNGEE. This CDR3 comprises 13 residues. The CDR3 region is CASSSRVDTEAFF. For the CDR3, the DNA is TGTGCCAGCAGCTCCCGGGTGGACACTGAAGCTTTCTTT.